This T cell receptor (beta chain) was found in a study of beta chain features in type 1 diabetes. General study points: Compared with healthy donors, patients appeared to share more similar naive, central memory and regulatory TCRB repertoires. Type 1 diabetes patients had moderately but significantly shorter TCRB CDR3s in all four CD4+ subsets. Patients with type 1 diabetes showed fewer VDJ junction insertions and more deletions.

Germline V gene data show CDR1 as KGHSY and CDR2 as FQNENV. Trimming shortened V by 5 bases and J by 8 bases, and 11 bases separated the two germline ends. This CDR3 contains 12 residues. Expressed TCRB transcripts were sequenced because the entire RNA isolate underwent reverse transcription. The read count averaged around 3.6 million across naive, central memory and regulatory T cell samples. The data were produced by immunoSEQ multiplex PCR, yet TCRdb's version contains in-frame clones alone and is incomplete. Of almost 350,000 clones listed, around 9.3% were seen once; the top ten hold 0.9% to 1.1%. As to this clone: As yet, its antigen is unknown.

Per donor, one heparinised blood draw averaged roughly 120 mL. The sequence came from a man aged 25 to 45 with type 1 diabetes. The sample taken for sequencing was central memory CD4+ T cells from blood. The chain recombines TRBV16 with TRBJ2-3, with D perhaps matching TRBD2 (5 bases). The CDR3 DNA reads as TGTGCCAGCAGCGTCGCCGGGGTTACGCAGTATTTT. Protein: CASSVAGVTQYF.